What follows are 3 T cell receptor beta chains derived from one specimen sequenced in a study of CD8 T cells in Susac syndrome. After extraction with the RNeasy kit, about 0.45 to 1 ug of the RNA was reverse transcribed using random hexamers. One entry per CDR3 protein, called by TCRdb with MiXCR from the immunoSEQ multiplex PCR reads. The sample comprises around 180,000 distinct CDR3 sequences, 90% to 95% of which are singletons, and about 0.16% rests with the top ten. Sequenced sample: CD8+ T cells from PBMCs. The receptor set was obtained from a human donor with multiple sclerosis.

The chain is built from TRBV27 and TRBJ2-7; D is possibly TRBD2 (6 bases). The germline V gene encodes CDR1 MNHEY and CDR2 SMNVEV (reference sequence). The V gene lost 3 bases and the J gene lost 7 bases, with 10 bases spanning the gap. The CDR3 consists of 12 residues. The DNA for the CDR3 is TGTGCCAGCAGTTTTGGGGGGAGGGAGCAGTACTTC. This encodes CASSFGGREQYF.

V gene TRBV20-1 combines with J gene TRBJ2-7, with a weak D call TRBD2 (5 bases). V lost 4 bases and J lost 7, with 17 bases in between. CDR1 DFQATT and CDR2 SNEGSKA come from the germline V gene (reference sequence). The CDR3 runs 13 residues. The CDR3 region has the DNA TGCAGTGCTACAGCGGCGCTAATGGGGGAGCAGTACTTC. Translated, it gives CSATAALMGEQYF.

V usage is TRBV3-1 and J usage is TRBJ1-2, with 7 bases lining up with TRBD1. Germline V CDR1 and CDR2: LGHDT, YNNKEL (reference sequence). The CDR3 extends over 18 amino acids. The junction had 14 bases not matched to a gene; V was cut back by 0 bases and J by 4 bases. CDR3 sequence (DNA): TGTGCCAGCAGCCAAGACGCACCTGGGACAGCATCCCTCTATGGCTACACCTTC. Its translation is CASSQDAPGTASLYGYTF.